The T cell receptor (beta chain) described here comes from a study of cytomegalovirus exposure and HLA in healthy donors. At the level of the study: Of the donors genotyped, approximately 410 in all, 80% to 85% fell in the Caucasian-associated ancestry cluster.

With 60 Vbeta and 13 Jbeta primers, the PCR was carried out. The repertoire was sequenced with immunoSEQ multiplex PCR; TCRdb's copy has only in-frame clones and lacks some. The table includes about 86,000 clones, 79% detected once. Study outcomes and limitations: CMV serostatus stood as the only immune exposure information on hand. CMV antigen specificity of three CMV-associated chains was confirmed in vitro.

Comments on this clone: The target antigen is unknown.

Germline V gives CDR1 MDHEN, CDR2 SYDVKM. V shed 6 bases and J shed 13 bases, with 22 bases lying between them. This CDR3 contains 14 residues. The sequence was obtained from a woman aged 40 to 50 in good health and CMV-seropositive. Sequencing input: PBMCs. This chain connects TRBV28 to TRBJ2-1; no firm D call. The CDR3 DNA is TGTGCCAGCAGATCAACTAAAAAACTCTATGCTCAGTTCTTC. Translated, it gives CASRSTKKLYAQFF.